These 29 T cell receptor beta chains originate from one sample sequenced in a study of OX40 agonist ivuxolimab in advanced cancers. Only in-frame clones appear in the TCRdb table, and some are missing; sequencing was by immunoSEQ multiplex PCR. Of 130,000 or so clones in the sample, about 93% are singletons; the top ten hold over 0.8%. Sample: CD4+ or CD8+ T cells sorted from blood, taken in a trial of the OX40 agonist ivuxolimab. The receptors shown here come from an adult with an advanced solid tumor such as melanoma, head and neck, liver or kidney cancer.

This clone was seen only a few times. V is TRBV11-2 and J is TRBJ2-2, with D possibly matching TRBD2 (6 bases). Between the trimmed V and J ends, which lost 3 bases and 4 bases, there was a span of 21 bases. Germline V gives CDR1 SGHAT, CDR2 FQNNGV. This CDR3 is built from 18 residues. CDR3 DNA: TGTGCCAGCAGCTTCCCCCTAGTGACTAGAGTGGGCACCGGGGAGCTGTTTTTT. Translating gives CASSFPLVTRVGTGELFF.

V gene TRBV6-5 combines with J gene TRBJ2-1; 9 positions match TRBD1. This CDR3 is built from 14 residues. Germline values: CDR1 MNHEY, CDR2 SVGAGI. The J segment lost 8 bases and the V segment lost 5 bases, leaving 7 bases of the junction unmatched. The CDR3 reads CASSPGTGRDEQFF. The CDR3 DNA follows: TGTGCCAGCAGTCCGGGGACAGGGAGAGATGAGCAGTTCTTC.

For this clone: This same CDR3 is encoded by further DNA sequences in the sample. CDR3 DNA: TGCGCCAGCAGCTCTCAAGAGACCCAGTACTTC. It yields the protein CASSSQETQYF. The chain carries TRBV5-1 and TRBJ2-5; D is unresolved. Trimming cost V 3 bases and J 2 bases, with 2 bases left between them. The CDR3 length is 11 residues. Germline CDR1 and CDR2: SGHRS and YFSETQ.

The chain carries TRBV4-2 and TRBJ2-1; 13 bases fit TRBD2. Germline CDR1 is LGHNA and CDR2 is YNFKEQ. The CDR3 is 16 residues long. The V and J ends lost 3 bases and 6 bases, in that order; junction bases with no gene match: 5. The CDR3 here is CASSQGGTSGTNEQFF. DNA of the CDR3: TGTGCCAGCAGCCAGGGGGGGACTAGCGGGACCAATGAGCAGTTCTTC.

The rearrangement joins TRBV14 to TRBJ2-1; 7 bases are shared with TRBD1. The CDR3 runs 17 residues. Germline values: CDR1 SGHDN, CDR2 FVKESK. Trimming took 2 bases from V and 1 from J; bases not matched to a gene: 8. In DNA, the CDR3 is TGTGCCAGCAGCCAAAAAAAGACAGGGCTTTCCTACAATGAGCAGTTCTTC. The encoded protein is CASSQKKTGLSYNEQFF. The full variable domain, its missing parts supplied by reference TRBV14 and TRBJ2-1, is EAGVTQFPSHSVIEKGQTVTLRCDPISGHDNLYWYRRVMGKEIKFLLHFVKESKQDESGMPNNRFLAERTGGTYSTLKVQPAELEDSGVYFCASSQKKTGLSYNEQFFGPGTRLTVL.

The CDR3 coding sequence is TGTGCCAGCTCGCCCTCCGACAGGGCCGATTGGGGCTACACCTTC. Its protein is CASSPSDRADWGYTF. The chain recombines TRBV18 with TRBJ1-2; 7 nucleotides line up with TRBD1. V lost 6 bases and J lost 8; bases outside the gene matches: 15. The germline gives CDR1 KGHSH, CDR2 LQKENI. The CDR3 is 15 amino acids.

The CDR3, as DNA: TGTGCCAGCAGTGGGCTACGGGCGATTCATGAGCAGTTCTTC. It encodes CASSGLRAIHEQFF. The gene calls are TRBV6-1 and TRBJ2-1; D call uncertain. Germline V gene sequence: CDR1 MNHNS, CDR2 SASEGT. V was cut by 4 bases and J by 8 bases, with 15 bases left in between. The CDR3 has 14 residues.

This chain connects TRBV9 to TRBJ2-3; 9 positions match TRBD2. The CDR3 is 16 amino acids. The germline CDR1 and CDR2 sequences are SGDLS and YYNGEE. The V and J ends lost 4 bases and 0 bases, in that order; junction bases with no gene match: 6. CDR3 DNA: TGTGCCAGCAGCCCTATGGCGGGAGGGAGCACAGATACGCAGTATTTT. As protein: CASSPMAGGSTDTQYF.

The rearrangement joins TRBV6-1 to TRBJ1-2, with TRBD1 identical over 10 bases. CDR1 and CDR2 (germline): MNHNS, SASEGT. V dropped 6 bases and J dropped 6; count of bases not matched to a gene: 4. The CDR3 contains 13 residues. The chain's CDR3 is CASRRTGGNGYTF. In DNA form, the CDR3 reads TGTGCCAGCAGGAGGACAGGGGGGAATGGCTACACCTTC.

The J gene is TRBJ2-5, the V gene TRBV9; no firm D call. The germline V gene has CDR1 SGDLS and CDR2 YYNGEE. This CDR3 spans 14 amino acids. Between the trimmed V and J ends, which lost 4 bases and 3 bases, there was a span of 13 bases. CDR3 residues: CASSPRSGKETQYF. DNA of the CDR3: TGTGCCAGCAGCCCCAGGTCCGGCAAAGAGACCCAGTACTTC.

The chain employs TRBV6-5 and TRBJ1-5; no definite D call. Trimming took 5 bases from V and 1 from J, leaving 6 bases between them. The CDR3 has 13 residues. CDR1 MNHEY and CDR2 SVGAGI come from the germline V gene. CDR3 sequence: CASSEASNQPQHF. The CDR3 bases are TGTGCCAGCAGTGAGGCGAGCAATCAGCCCCAGCATTTT.

The gene calls are TRBV7-7 and TRBJ2-7; TRBD1 might be the D (5 bases). Germline CDR1 SSHAT, CDR2 FNYEAQ (reference sequence). The CDR3 is 13 residues long. The V gene lost 2 bases and the J gene lost 6 bases, with 11 bases spanning the gap. The CDR3 here is CASSLSRAGEQYF. The CDR3 DNA reads TGTGCCAGCAGCTTAAGCAGGGCTGGCGAGCAGTACTTC.

This sequence joins TRBV7-2 and TRBJ2-7, with 12 nucleotides matching TRBD1. Germline CDR1 SGHTA, CDR2 FQGNSA. The CDR3 sequence is 16 residues long. Trimming at V came to 5 bases and at J to 5 bases, leaving 10 bases not matched to a gene. CDR3 in amino acids: CASSPNPWDRGHEQYF. Written as DNA, the CDR3 is TGTGCCAGCAGCCCTAATCCGTGGGACAGGGGGCACGAGCAGTACTTC.

This chain connects TRBV7-8 to TRBJ1-4; D is undetermined. The V and J ends lost 2 bases and 0 bases respectively, with 7 bases between them. Germline V gene data show CDR1 as SGHVS and CDR2 as FQNEAQ. The CDR3 is 15 amino acids. The CDR3 nucleotides read TGTGCCAGCAGCTTACGGGCTGCAACTAATGAAAAACTGTTTTTT. Translating it yields CASSLRAATNEKLFF.

J is TRBJ2-3 and V is TRBV28; no clear D gene. CDR3 length: 12 amino acids. Looked up from germline, CDR1 is MDHEN and CDR2 is SYDVKM. Trimming left V 5 bases short and J 2 bases short, with 5 bases between. CDR3 sequence: CASSENTDTQYF. CDR3 in DNA: TGTGCCAGCAGTGAAAACACAGATACGCAGTATTTT.

V usage is TRBV7-2 and J usage is TRBJ2-3, with TRBD2 as a possible D gene (6 bases). CDR1 SGHTA and CDR2 FQGNSA come from the germline V gene. Trimming cost V 8 bases and J 0 bases, with 12 bases left between them. This CDR3 comprises 14 residues. CDR3 sequence: CASQRGTSTDTQYF. DNA for the CDR3: TGTGCCAGCCAACGGGGGACTAGCACAGATACGCAGTATTTT.

V usage is TRBV5-1 and J usage is TRBJ1-2; possible D gene TRBD1, 5 bases. Germline CDR1 SGHRS, CDR2 YFSETQ. V lost 4 bases, J lost 7 bases, and 20 bases lay in between. This CDR3 has 15 amino acids. CDR3 in amino acids: CASSHGYGGSSGYTF. The CDR3 coding sequence is TGCGCCAGCAGCCACGGATACGGGGGGTCTAGTGGCTACACCTTC.

This chain joins TRBV6-5 and TRBJ2-1, with D maybe TRBD2 (5 bases). The CDR3 contains 14 residues. Trimming removed 2 bases from V and 8 bases from J, with 13 bases in between. Per germline, CDR1 MNHEY and CDR2 SVGAGI. CDR3 residues: CASSYGGLGDEQFF. The CDR3 nucleotides read TGTGCCAGCAGTTACGGAGGTCTAGGAGATGAGCAGTTCTTC.

This chain joins TRBV7-2 and TRBJ2-7, with D possibly TRBD2 on 5 matching bases. The V gene's germline CDR1 is SGHTA and CDR2 FQGNSA. V was cut by 2 bases and J by 10 bases, with 12 bases left in between. CDR3 length: 12 amino acids. The DNA of the CDR3 is TGTGCCAGCAGCTTACCCCCGACTAATCAGTACTTC. Its translation is CASSLPPTNQYF.

This chain connects TRBV6-5 to TRBJ1-1; 9 nucleotides agree with TRBD1. After removal of 7 bases from V and 10 bases from J, the junction contained 10 bases not matched to a gene. This CDR3 is built from 13 residues. Germline V lookup: CDR1 MNHEY, CDR2 SVGAGI. The CDR3 DNA reads as TGTGCCAGCACTGTCACAGGGGGCTTCGTAGCTTTCTTT. Amino acid sequence: CASTVTGGFVAFF.

The chain has TRBV19 and TRBJ1-6; TRBD1 matches at 8 bases. V shed 5 bases, J shed 3 bases, and the junction held 9 bases outside the gene matches. Germline-derived CDR1 and CDR2 are LNHDA and SQIVND (reference sequence). There are 17 residues in the CDR3. In DNA form, the CDR3 reads TGTGCCAGTAGTGCCCGTCCAGGGGGCTACTATAATTCACCCCTCCACTTT. It specifies CASSARPGGYYNSPLHF.

The gene calls are TRBV18 and TRBJ2-7; no clear D. CDR1 and CDR2 (germline): KGHSH, LQKENI. The CDR3 has 11 amino acids. Trimming took 1 base from V and 5 from J, leaving 3 bases between them. This CDR3 reads CASSPRNEQYF. Written as DNA, the CDR3 is TGTGCCAGCTCACCACGTAACGAGCAGTACTTC.

The V and J genes are TRBV18 and TRBJ1-1; weak D call: TRBD1 (6 bases). V lost 3 bases and J 7 bases, leaving 9 bases between the germline ends. Germline-derived CDR1 and CDR2 are KGHSH and LQKENI. CDR3 length: 12 amino acids. The CDR3, as DNA: TGTGCCAGCTCACCGGGGGGGCTTGAAGCTTTCTTT. Translating it yields CASSPGGLEAFF.

This chain's CDR3 is CASGPSGGATSPLHF. DNA for the CDR3: TGTGCCAGCGGACCCTCAGGGGGGGCGACATCACCCCTCCACTTT. The V gene is TRBV2, the J gene TRBJ1-6; 7 bases match TRBD1. The ends lost 8 bases at V and 10 bases at J; junction bases unmatched: 14. Germline CDR1 SNHLY, CDR2 FYNNEI. The CDR3 is 15 residues long.

The rearrangement links TRBV4-1 to TRBJ1-2; TRBD1 aligns across 9 bases. The CDR3 has 17 residues. J gave up 0 bases and V 1 base, and 6 bases lay outside the gene matches. Germline CDR1 reads MGHRA; CDR2 reads YSYEKL. The CDR3 here is CASSQGYRGRSNYGYTF. CDR3 nucleotides: TGCGCCAGCAGCCAAGGCTACAGGGGGCGGTCTAACTATGGCTACACCTTC.

This rearrangement joins TRBV11-2 to TRBJ1-6; D is unclear. The CDR3 consists of 17 residues. Trimming shortened V by 1 base and J by 0 bases, and 10 bases separated the two germline ends. Germline values: CDR1 SGHAT, CDR2 FQNNGV. CDR3 bases: TGTGCCAGCAGCTTAGGAGGATCGAGCTCCTATAATTCACCCCTCCACTTT. Translating gives CASSLGGSSSYNSPLHF.

The CDR3 DNA reads as TGTGCCAGCAGTTCCGCTCCTATCGGGGCCGAAAAACTGTTTTTT. It encodes CASSSAPIGAEKLFF. V gene TRBV6-5 combines with J gene TRBJ1-4; D is perhaps TRBD1 (5 bases). Germline V gene lookup returns CDR1 MNHEY and CDR2 SVGAGI. The CDR3 extends over 15 amino acids. V was shortened by 4 bases and J by 8 bases, with 17 bases between the two germline ends.

The V gene is TRBV9, the J gene TRBJ1-2; a possible D gene is TRBD1 (6 bases). The CDR3 contains 19 residues. Trimming removed 3 bases from V and 1 base from J, with 25 bases in between. Germline CDR1 and CDR2: SGDLS and YYNGEE. This CDR3 is CASSASAPRQEPLNYGYTF. As DNA, the CDR3 is TGTGCCAGCAGCGCGTCCGCGCCCCGACAGGAACCCCTTAACTATGGCTACACCTTC.

This rearrangement joins TRBV6-5 to TRBJ2-7; no clear D gene. Germline V lookup: CDR1 MNHEY, CDR2 SVGAGI. The CDR3 runs 13 residues. Trimming removed 4 bases at V and 4 bases at J, with 11 bases between. The CDR3 coding sequence is TGTGCCAGCAGTTCCCCCTTGGAATACGAGCAGTACTTC. Its translation: CASSSPLEYEQYF.